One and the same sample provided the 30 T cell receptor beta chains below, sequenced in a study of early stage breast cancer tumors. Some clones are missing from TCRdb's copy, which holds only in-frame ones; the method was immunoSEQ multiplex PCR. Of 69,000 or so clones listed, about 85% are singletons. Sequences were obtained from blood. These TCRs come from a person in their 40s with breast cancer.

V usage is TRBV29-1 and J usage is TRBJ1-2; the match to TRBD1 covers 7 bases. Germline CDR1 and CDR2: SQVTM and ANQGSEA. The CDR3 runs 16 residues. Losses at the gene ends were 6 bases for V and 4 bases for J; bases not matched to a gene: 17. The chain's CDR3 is CSVQKRQGEQGYGYTF. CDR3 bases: TGCAGCGTCCAGAAAAGACAGGGTGAGCAAGGCTATGGCTACACCTTC.

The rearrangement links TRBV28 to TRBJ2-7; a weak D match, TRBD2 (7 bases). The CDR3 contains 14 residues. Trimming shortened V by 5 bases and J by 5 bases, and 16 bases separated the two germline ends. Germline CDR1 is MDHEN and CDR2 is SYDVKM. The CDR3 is CASSIPQGGDEQYF. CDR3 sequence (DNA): TGTGCCAGCAGTATACCACAGGGAGGGGACGAGCAGTACTTC. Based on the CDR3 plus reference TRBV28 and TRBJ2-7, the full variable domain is DVKVTQSSRYLVKRTGEKVFLECVQDMDHENMFWYRQDPGLGLRLIYFSYDVKMKEKGDIPEGYSVSREKKERFSLILESASTNQTSMYLCASSIPQGGDEQYFGPGTRLTVT.

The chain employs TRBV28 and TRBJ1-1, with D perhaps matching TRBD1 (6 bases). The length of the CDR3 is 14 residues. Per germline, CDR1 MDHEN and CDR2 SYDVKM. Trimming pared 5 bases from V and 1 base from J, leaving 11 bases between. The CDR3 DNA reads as TGTGCCAGCAGTCTTGGACAGACGAACACTGAAGCTTTCTTT. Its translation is CASSLGQTNTEAFF.

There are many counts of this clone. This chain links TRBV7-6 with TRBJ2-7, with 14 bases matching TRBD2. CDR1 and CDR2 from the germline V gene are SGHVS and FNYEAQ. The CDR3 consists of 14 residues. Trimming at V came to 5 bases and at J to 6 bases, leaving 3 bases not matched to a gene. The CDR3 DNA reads TGTGCCAGCAGCATCGGACTAGCGGGAGGCGAGCAGTACTTC. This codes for CASSIGLAGGEQYF.

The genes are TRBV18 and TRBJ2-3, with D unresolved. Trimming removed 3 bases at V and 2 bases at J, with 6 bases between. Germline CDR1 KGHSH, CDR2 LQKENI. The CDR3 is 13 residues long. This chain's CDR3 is CASSPYLTDTQYF. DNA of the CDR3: TGTGCCAGCTCACCTTACCTCACAGATACGCAGTATTTT.

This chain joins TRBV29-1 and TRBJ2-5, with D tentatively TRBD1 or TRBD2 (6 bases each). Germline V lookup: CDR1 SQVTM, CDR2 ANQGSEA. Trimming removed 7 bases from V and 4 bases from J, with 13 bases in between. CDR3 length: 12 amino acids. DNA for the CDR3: TGCAGCGCCGAAGGAGGGGGAGAGACCCAGTACTTC. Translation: CSAEGGGETQYF.

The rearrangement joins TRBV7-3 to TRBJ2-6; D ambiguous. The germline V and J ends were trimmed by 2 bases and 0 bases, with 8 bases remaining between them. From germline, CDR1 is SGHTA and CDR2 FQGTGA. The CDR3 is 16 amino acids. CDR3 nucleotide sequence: TGTGCCAGCAGCTTATACAGCCCCTCTGGGGCCAACGTCCTGACTTTC. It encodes CASSLYSPSGANVLTF.

The CDR3 region is CASRKTGGNQPQHF. The CDR3 nucleotides read TGTGCCAGCAGAAAGACAGGGGGCAATCAGCCCCAGCATTTT. The chain joins TRBV2 to TRBJ1-5, with 8 bases aligning to TRBD1. The junction had 3 bases not matched to a gene; V was cut back by 6 bases and J by 2 bases. The germline V gene encodes CDR1 SNHLY and CDR2 FYNNEI. The CDR3 totals 14 residues.

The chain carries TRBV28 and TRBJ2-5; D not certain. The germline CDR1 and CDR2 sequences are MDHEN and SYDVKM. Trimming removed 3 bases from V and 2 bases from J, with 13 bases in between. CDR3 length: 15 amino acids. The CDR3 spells CASSFSSGGQETQYF. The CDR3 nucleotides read TGTGCCAGCAGTTTCTCTAGTGGTGGGCAAGAGACCCAGTACTTC.

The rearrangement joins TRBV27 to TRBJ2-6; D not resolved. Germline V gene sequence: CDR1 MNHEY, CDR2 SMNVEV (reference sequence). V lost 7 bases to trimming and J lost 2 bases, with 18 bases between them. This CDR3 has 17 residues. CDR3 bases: TGTGCCAGCACCCTTAGAGCAGTATACACTGGGGCCAACGTCCTGACTTTC. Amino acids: CASTLRAVYTGANVLTF.

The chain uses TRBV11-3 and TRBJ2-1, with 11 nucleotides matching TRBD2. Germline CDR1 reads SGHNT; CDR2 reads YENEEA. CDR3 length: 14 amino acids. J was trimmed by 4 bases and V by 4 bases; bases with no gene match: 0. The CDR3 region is CASSSSGRYNEQFF. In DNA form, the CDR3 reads TGTGCCAGCAGCTCTAGCGGGAGGTACAATGAGCAGTTCTTC.

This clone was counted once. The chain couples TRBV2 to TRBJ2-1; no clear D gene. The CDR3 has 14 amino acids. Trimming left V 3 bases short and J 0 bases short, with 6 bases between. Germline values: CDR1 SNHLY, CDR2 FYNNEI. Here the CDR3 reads CASSEVSSYNEQFF. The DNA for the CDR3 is TGTGCCAGCAGTGAGGTCAGCTCCTACAATGAGCAGTTCTTC.

The CDR3 region is CASSEAIQSYEQYF. Written as DNA, the CDR3 is TGCGCCAGCAGTGAGGCCATTCAGAGCTACGAGCAGTACTTC. The chain carries TRBV10-2 and TRBJ2-7; no firm D call. In germline, CDR1 is WSHSY, CDR2 SAAADI. Trimming left V 2 bases short and J 3 bases short, with 11 bases between. The CDR3 length is 14 residues.

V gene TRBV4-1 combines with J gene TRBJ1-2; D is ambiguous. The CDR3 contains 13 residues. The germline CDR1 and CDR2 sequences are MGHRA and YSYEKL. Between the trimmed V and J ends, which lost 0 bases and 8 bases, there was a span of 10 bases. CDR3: CASSQDPGYGYTF. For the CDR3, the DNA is TGCGCCAGCAGCCAAGATCCCGGGTACGGCTACACCTTC.

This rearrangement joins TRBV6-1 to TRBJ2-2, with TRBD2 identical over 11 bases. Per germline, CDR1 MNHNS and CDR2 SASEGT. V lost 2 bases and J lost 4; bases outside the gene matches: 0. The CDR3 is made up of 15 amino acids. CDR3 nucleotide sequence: TGTGCCAGCAGTGAAACTAGCGGGAGCACCGGGGAGCTGTTTTTT. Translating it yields CASSETSGSTGELFF.

Here the CDR3 DNA reads TGTGCCAGTAGTATTCAGGGGTACTATGGCTACACCTTC. Protein sequence: CASSIQGYYGYTF. This chain joins TRBV19 and TRBJ1-2; D perhaps matches TRBD1 (6 bases). CDR1 is LNHDA, CDR2 SQIVND, per germline (reference sequence). With 3 bases removed from V and 3 bases from J, the gap between germline ends came to 8 bases. The CDR3 sequence is 13 residues long.

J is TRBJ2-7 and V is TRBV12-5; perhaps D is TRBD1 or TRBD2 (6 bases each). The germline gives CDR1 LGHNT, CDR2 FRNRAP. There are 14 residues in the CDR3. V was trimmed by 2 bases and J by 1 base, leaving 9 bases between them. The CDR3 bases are TGTGCTAGTGGTTTGTTAGGGGGGTCCTACGAGCAGTACTTC. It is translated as CASGLLGGSYEQYF.

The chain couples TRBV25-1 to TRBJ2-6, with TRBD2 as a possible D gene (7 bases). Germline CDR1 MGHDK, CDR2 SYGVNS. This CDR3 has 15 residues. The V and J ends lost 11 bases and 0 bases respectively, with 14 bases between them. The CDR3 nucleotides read TGTGCCGCAAGGGGGAGGGACTCTGGGGCCAACGTCCTGACTTTC. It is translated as CAARGRDSGANVLTF.

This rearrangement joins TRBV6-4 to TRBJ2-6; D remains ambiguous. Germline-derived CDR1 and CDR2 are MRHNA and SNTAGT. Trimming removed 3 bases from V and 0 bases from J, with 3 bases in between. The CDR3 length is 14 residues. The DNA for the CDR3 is TGTGCCAGCAGTGAAGGCTCTGGGGCCAACGTCCTGACTTTC. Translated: CASSEGSGANVLTF.

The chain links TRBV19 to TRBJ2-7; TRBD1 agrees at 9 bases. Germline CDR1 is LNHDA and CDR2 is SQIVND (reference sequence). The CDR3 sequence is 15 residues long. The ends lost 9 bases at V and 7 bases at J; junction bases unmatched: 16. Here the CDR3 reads CASRPRGDRVGEQYF. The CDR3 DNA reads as TGTGCCAGCCGTCCCCGCGGGGACAGGGTAGGTGAGCAGTACTTC.

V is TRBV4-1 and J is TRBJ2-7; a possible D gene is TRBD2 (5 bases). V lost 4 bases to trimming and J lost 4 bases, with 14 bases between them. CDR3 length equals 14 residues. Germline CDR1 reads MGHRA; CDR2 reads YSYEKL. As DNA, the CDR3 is TGCGCCAGCAGCCTTGCCACAGAGCGGTACGAGCAGTACTTC. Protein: CASSLATERYEQYF.

The CDR3 DNA is TGTGCCAGCAGCGCCGGGACAGGGGTAGGCTACACCTTC. Its translation: CASSAGTGVGYTF. The chain carries TRBV28 and TRBJ1-2, with TRBD1 matching over 10 bases. V shed 6 bases, J shed 8 bases, and the junction held 6 bases outside the gene matches. This CDR3 comprises 13 residues. Germline V gives CDR1 MDHEN, CDR2 SYDVKM.

In nucleotides, the CDR3 is TGTGCCAGCAGCCGCCAGGGCGTACTAGCGGGAATAGGGGAGACCCAGTACTTC. The encoded protein is CASSRQGVLAGIGETQYF. This chain connects TRBV4-2 to TRBJ2-5; 10 bases match TRBD2. After removal of 4 bases from V and 5 bases from J, the junction contained 16 bases not matched to a gene. Per the germline V gene, CDR1 is LGHNA and CDR2 is YNFKEQ. This CDR3 is built from 18 residues.

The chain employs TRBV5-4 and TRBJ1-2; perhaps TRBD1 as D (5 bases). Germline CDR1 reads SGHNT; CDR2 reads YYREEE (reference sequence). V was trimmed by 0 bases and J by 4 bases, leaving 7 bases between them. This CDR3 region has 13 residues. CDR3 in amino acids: CASSLGQFYGYTF. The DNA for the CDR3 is TGTGCCAGCAGCTTGGGACAGTTCTATGGCTACACCTTC.

CDR3 DNA sequence: TGTGCCAGCAGCGTAGGGGGGCTACAAAATGAAGCTTTCTTT. This sequence encodes CASSVGGLQNEAFF. V is TRBV9 and J is TRBJ1-1, with D maybe TRBD1 (6 bases). With 0 bases removed from V and 7 bases from J, the gap between germline ends came to 13 bases. CDR1 is SGDLS and CDR2 is YYNGEE in the germline V gene. There are 14 residues in the CDR3.

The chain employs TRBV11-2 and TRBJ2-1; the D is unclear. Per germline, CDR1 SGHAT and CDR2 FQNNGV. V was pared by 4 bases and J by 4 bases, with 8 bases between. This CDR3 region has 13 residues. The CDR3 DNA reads TGTGCCAGCAGCTCGGCAGATTACAATGAGCAGTTCTTC. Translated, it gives CASSSADYNEQFF. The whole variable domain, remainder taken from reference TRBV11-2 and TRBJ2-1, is EAGVAQSPRYKIIEKRQSVAFWCNPISGHATLYWYQQILGQGPKLLIQFQNNGVVDDSQLPKDRFSAERLKGVDSTLKIQPAKLEDSAVYLCASSSADYNEQFFGPGTRLTVL.

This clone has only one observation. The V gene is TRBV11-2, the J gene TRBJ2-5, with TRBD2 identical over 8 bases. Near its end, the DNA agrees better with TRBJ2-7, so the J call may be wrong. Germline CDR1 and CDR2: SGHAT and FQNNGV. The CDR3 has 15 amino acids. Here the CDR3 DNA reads TGTGCCAGCAGCTTAGCCCCGGGAGGGCCGGGCGAGCAGTACTTC. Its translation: CASSLAPGGPGEQYF.

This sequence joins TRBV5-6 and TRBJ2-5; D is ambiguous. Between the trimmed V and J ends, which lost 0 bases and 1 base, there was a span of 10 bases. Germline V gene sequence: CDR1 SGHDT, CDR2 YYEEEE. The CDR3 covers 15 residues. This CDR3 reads CASSLVGNSQETQYF. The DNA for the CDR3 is TGTGCCAGCAGCTTGGTGGGGAACTCCCAAGAGACCCAGTACTTC.

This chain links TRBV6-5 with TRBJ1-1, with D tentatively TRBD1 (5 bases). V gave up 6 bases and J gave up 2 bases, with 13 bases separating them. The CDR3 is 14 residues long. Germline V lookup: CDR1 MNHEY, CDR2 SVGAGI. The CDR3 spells CASRGIGDNTEAFF. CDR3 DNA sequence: TGTGCCAGCAGGGGGATCGGGGACAACACTGAAGCTTTCTTT.

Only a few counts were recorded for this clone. CDR3 bases: TGCGCCAGCAGCTTAGCGGGAGGAGGCACCGGGGAGCTGTTTTTT. Translating it yields CASSLAGGGTGELFF. The gene calls are TRBV5-1 and TRBJ2-2; TRBD2 matches 9 bases. The germline gives CDR1 SGHRS, CDR2 YFSETQ. CDR3 size: 15 residues. V lost 2 bases to trimming and J lost 4 bases; unmatched junction nucleotides: 3. The full variable domain, completed using reference TRBV5-1 and TRBJ2-2, is KAGVTQTPRYLIKTRGQQVTLSCSPISGHRSVSWYQQTPGQGLQFLFEYFSETQRNKGNFPGRFSGRQFSNSRSEMNVSTLELGDSALYLCASSLAGGGTGELFFGEGSRLTVL.